The T cell receptor (beta chain) described here comes from a study of T cell responses to AZD1222 COVID-19 vaccine. Sequenced by immunoSEQ multiplex PCR; TCRdb stores in-frame clones only, minus some. This sample yields approximately 80,000 clones, of which 85% to 90% are seen a single time; around 5.8% belongs to the top ten. V was shortened by 5 bases and J by 0 bases, with 5 bases between the two germline ends. The CDR3 has 13 amino acids. The germline V gene encodes CDR1 SGHNT and CDR2 YENEEA. The sample consisted of peripheral blood, taken on day 0 of AZD1222 vaccination. The sequence was collected from an adult in good health. The rearrangement joins TRBV11-3 to TRBJ2-1; D remains ambiguous. As DNA, the CDR3 is TGTGCCAGCAGCCTAAGCTCCTACAATGAGCAGTTCTTC. Protein sequence: CASSLSSYNEQFF.